This T cell receptor beta chain comes out of a study of T cells in Graves' hyperthyroidism and ophthalmopathy. This CDR3 comprises 15 residues. Per the germline V gene, CDR1 is SGHNT and CDR2 is YYREEE (reference sequence). V was cut by 0 bases and J by 0 bases, with 9 bases left in between. This clonotype was detected many times. Researchers amplified the TCR beta CDR3 regions from RNA transcripts. With the HTBI primer set, the TCR CDR3 went through a first round of RT-PCR. TCRdb re-called the multiplex PCR reads with MiXCR, one entry per CDR3 protein. Of 690,000 or so distinct CDR3 sequences listed, 15% to 20% were seen once; the top ten hold around 15%.

The TCR sequence derives from a woman in her forties or fifties with Graves' hyperthyroidism that later progressed to Graves' ophthalmopathy. The rearrangement links TRBV5-4 to TRBJ1-1; D unclear. Source material: blood. CDR3 nucleotides: TGTGCCAGCAGCTTGGATGGGGATATGAACACTGAAGCTTTCTTT. It specifies CASSLDGDMNTEAFF.